This T cell receptor beta chain was sequenced for a study of cytomegalovirus exposure and HLA in healthy donors. For this clone: Its antigen remains unknown.

Regarding the study as a whole: Later analysis showed most CMV-associated TCR beta chains appearing HLA-restricted. Common viral pathogens seemed, in a later analysis, to connect with several of the most significant clusters.

Both 60 Vbeta primers and 13 Jbeta primers went into the PCR. Profiling relied on immunoSEQ multiplex PCR, and the TCRdb table lists in-frame clones only, not all of them. The table includes approximately 180,000 clones, over 65% detected once. The specimen sequenced was PBMCs. The receptor comes from a woman in her 30s in good health and CMV-seropositive.

The CDR3 spells CASSPLERGTEAFF. CDR3 in DNA: TGTGCCAGCTCACCACTCGAGAGGGGGACTGAAGCTTTCTTT. The chain joins TRBV18 to TRBJ1-1, with D perhaps TRBD1 (6 bases). V lost 1 base to trimming and J lost 5 bases, with 11 bases between them. Germline loops: CDR1 KGHSH, CDR2 LQKENI. The CDR3 has 14 amino acids.